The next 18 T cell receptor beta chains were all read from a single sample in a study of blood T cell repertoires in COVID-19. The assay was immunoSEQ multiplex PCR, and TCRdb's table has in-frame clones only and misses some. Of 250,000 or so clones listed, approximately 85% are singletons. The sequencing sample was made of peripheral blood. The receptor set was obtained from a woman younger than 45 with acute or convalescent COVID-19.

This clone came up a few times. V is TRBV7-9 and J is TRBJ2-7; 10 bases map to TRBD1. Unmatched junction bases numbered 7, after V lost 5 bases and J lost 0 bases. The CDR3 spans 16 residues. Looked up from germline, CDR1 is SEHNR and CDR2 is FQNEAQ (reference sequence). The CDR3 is CASSLLGTGDSYEQYF. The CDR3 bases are TGTGCCAGCAGCCTCCTGGGGACAGGGGACTCCTACGAGCAGTACTTC.

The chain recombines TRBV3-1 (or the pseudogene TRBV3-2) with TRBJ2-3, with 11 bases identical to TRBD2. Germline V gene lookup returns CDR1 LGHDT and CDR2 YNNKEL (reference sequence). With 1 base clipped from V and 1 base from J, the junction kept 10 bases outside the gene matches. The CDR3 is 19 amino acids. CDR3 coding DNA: TGTGCCAGCAGCCAAGGTGTAACTAGCGGGAGATCGTGCACAGATACGCAGTATTTT. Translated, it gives CASSQGVTSGRSCTDTQYF.

CDR3: CASSFVGSSYEQYF. CDR3 sequence (DNA): TGTGCCAGCAGCTTCGTCGGGAGCTCCTACGAGCAGTACTTC. This chain uses TRBV7-9 with TRBJ2-7, with D maybe TRBD2 (6 bases). Trimming removed 3 bases at V and 0 bases at J, with 9 bases between. Germline V lookup: CDR1 SEHNR, CDR2 FQNEAQ (reference sequence). The CDR3 extends over 14 amino acids.

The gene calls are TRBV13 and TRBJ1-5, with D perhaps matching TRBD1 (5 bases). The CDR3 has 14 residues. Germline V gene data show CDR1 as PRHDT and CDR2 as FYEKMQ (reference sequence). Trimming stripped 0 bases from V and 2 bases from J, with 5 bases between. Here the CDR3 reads CASSLGQGNQPQHF. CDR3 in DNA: TGTGCCAGCAGCTTAGGACAGGGCAATCAGCCCCAGCATTTT. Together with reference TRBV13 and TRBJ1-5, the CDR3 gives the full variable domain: AAGVIQSPRHLIKEKRETATLKCYPIPRHDTVYWYQQGPGQDPQFLISFYEKMQSDKGSIPDRFSAQQFSDYHSELNMSSLELGDSALYFCASSLGQGNQPQHFGDGTRLSIL.

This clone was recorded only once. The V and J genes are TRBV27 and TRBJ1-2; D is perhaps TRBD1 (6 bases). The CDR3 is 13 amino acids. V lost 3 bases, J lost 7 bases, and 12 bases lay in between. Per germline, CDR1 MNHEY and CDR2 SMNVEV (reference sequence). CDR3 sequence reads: CASSFRGAIGYTF. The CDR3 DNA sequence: TGTGCCAGCAGTTTTCGGGGGGCGATTGGCTACACCTTC.

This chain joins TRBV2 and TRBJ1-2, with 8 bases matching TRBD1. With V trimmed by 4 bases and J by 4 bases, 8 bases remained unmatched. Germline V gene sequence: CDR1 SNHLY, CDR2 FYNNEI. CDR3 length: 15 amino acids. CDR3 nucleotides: TGTGCCAGCAGTGCAACAGGGGGAAACCCCTATGGCTACACCTTC. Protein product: CASSATGGNPYGYTF.

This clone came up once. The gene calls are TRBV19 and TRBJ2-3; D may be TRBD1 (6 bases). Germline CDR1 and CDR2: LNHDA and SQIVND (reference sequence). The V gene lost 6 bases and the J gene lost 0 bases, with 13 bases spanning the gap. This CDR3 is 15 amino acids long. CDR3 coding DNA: TGTGCCAGTAGGACAGGAGCTGCTAGCACAGATACGCAGTATTTT. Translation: CASRTGAASTDTQYF.

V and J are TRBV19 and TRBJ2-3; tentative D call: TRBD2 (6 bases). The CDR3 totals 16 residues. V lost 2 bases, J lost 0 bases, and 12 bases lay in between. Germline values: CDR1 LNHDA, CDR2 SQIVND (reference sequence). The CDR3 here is CASSILEGMSTDTQYF. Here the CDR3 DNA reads TGTGCCAGTAGTATATTGGAGGGGATGAGCACAGATACGCAGTATTTT.

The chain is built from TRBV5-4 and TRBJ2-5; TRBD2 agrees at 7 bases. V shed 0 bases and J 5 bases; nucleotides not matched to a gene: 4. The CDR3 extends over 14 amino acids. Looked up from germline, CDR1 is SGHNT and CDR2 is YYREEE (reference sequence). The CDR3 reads CASSLGGGLETQYF. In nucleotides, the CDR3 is TGTGCCAGCAGCTTGGGGGGGGGTTTGGAGACCCAGTACTTC.

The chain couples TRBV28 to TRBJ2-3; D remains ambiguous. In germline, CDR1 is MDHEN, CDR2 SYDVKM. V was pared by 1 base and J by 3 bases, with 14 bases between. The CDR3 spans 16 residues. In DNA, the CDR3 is TGTGCCAGCAGTTTATCGCTCCAGACAAATACAGATACGCAGTATTTT. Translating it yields CASSLSLQTNTDTQYF.

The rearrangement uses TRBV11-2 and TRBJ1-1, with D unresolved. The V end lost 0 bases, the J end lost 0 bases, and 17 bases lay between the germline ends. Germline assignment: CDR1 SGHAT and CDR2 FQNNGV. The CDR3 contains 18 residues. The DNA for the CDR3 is TGTGCCAGCAGCTTAGATCTACCAGCGACCCACATGAACACTGAAGCTTTCTTT. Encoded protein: CASSLDLPATHMNTEAFF.

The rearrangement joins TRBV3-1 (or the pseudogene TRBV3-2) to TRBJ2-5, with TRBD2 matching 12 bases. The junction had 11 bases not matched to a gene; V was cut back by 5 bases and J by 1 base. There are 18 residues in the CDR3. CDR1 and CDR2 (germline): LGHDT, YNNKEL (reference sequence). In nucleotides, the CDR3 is TGTGCCAGCAGCAATGAGACTAGCGGGAGTATTCCCCAAGAGACCCAGTACTTC. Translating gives CASSNETSGSIPQETQYF.

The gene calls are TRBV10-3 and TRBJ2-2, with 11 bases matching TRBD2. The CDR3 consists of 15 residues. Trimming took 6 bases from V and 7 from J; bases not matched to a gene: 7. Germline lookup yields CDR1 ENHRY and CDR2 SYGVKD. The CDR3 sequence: CAIRPSGGYVGELFF. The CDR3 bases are TGTGCCATCAGGCCTAGCGGGGGGTATGTCGGGGAGCTGTTTTTT.

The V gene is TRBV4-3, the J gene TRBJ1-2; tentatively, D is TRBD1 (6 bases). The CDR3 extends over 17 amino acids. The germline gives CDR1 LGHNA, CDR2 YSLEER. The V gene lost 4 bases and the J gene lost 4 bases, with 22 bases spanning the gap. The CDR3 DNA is TGCGCCAGCAGCCCTCCCCTGACAGGCCGAACAATCTATGGCTACACCTTC. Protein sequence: CASSPPLTGRTIYGYTF.

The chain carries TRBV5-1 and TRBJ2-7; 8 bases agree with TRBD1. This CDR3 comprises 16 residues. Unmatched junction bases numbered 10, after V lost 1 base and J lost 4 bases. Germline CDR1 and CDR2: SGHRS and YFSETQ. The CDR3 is CASSLPRDRITYEQYF. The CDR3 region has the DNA TGCGCCAGCAGCTTGCCGAGGGACAGGATTACGTACGAGCAGTACTTC.

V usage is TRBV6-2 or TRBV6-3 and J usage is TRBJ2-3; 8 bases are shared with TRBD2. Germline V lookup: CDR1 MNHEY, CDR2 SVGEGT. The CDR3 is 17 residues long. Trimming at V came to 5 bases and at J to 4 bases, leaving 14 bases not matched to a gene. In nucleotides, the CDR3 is TGTGCCAGCAGTCAACTAGCGGTTCCCCAAAACGCAGATACGCAGTATTTT. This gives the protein CASSQLAVPQNADTQYF.

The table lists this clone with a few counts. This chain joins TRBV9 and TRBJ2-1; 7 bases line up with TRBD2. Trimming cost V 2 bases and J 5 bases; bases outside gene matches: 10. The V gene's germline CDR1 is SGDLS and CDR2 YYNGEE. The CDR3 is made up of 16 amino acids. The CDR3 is CASSVRRERPNNEQFF. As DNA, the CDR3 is TGTGCCAGCAGCGTCCGGCGGGAGCGGCCGAACAATGAGCAGTTCTTC.

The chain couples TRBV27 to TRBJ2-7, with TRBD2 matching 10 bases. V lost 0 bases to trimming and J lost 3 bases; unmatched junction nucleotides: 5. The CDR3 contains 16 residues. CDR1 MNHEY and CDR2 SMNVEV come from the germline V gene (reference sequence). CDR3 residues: CASSLSIGLAVYEQYF. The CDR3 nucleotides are TGTGCCAGCAGTTTATCGATCGGACTAGCGGTCTACGAGCAGTACTTC.